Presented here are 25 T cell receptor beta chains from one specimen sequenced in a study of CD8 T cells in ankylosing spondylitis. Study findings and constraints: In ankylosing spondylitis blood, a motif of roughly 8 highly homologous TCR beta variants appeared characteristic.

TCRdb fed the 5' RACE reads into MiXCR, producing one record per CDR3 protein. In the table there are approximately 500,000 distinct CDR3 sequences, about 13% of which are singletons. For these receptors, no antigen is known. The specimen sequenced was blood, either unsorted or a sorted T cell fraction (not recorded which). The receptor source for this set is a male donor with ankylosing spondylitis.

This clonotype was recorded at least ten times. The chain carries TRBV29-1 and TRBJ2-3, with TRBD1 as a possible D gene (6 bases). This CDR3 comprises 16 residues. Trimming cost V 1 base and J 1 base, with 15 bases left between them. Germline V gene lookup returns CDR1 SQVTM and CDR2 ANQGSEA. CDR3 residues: CSVEGSAQGGTDTQYF. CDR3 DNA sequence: TGCAGCGTTGAAGGTTCGGCACAGGGAGGCACAGATACGCAGTATTTT.

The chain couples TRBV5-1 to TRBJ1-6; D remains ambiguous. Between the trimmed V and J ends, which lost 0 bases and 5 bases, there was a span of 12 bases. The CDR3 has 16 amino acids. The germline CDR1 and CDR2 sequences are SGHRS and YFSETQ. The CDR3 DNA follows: TGCGCCAGCAGCTTGGGATGGGGAAGAGATAATTCACCCCTCCACTTT. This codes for CASSLGWGRDNSPLHF.

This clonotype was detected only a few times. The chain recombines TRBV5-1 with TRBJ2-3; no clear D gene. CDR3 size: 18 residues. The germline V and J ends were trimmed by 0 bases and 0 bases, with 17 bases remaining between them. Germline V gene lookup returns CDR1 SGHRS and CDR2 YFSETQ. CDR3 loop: CASSLGNIGVGSTDTQYF. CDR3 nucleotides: TGCGCCAGCAGCTTGGGAAATATTGGAGTGGGAAGCACAGATACGCAGTATTTT.

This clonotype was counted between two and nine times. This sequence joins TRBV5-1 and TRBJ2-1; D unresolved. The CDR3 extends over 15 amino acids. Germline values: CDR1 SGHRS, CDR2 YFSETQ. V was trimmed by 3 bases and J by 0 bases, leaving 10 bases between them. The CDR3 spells CASSSALSSYNEQFF. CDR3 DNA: TGCGCCAGCAGCTCGGCTTTGAGCTCCTACAATGAGCAGTTCTTC.

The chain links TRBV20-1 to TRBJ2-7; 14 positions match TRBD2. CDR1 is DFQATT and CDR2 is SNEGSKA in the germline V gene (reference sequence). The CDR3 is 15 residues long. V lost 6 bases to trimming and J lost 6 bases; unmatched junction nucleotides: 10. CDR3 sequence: CSALGGTSGSLEQYV. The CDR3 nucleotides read TGCAGTGCCTTGGGGGGGACTAGCGGGAGTCTCGAGCAGTACGTC.

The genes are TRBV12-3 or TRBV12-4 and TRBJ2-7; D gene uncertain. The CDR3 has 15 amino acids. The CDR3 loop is CASSLGPASSYEQYV. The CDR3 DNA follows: TGTGCCAGCAGCTTAGGGCCGGCAAGCTCCTACGAGCAGTACGTC.

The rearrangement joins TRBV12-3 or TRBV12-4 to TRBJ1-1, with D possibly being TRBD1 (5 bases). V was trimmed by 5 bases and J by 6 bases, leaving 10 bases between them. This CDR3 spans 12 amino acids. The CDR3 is CASSVGEPEAFF. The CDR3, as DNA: TGTGCCAGCAGTGTAGGGGAACCTGAAGCTTTCTTT.

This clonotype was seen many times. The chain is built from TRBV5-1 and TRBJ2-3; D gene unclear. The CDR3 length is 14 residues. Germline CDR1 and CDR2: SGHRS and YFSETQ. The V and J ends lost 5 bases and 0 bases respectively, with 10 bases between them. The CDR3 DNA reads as TGCGCCAGCAGACCGGCCTCTAGCACAGATACGCAGTATTTT. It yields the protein CASRPASSTDTQYF. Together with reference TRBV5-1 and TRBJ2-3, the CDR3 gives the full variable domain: KAGVTQTPRYLIKTRGQQVTLSCSPISGHRSVSWYQQTPGQGLQFLFEYFSETQRNKGNFPGRFSGRQFSNSRSEMNVSTLELGDSALYLCASRPASSTDTQYFGPGTRLTVL.

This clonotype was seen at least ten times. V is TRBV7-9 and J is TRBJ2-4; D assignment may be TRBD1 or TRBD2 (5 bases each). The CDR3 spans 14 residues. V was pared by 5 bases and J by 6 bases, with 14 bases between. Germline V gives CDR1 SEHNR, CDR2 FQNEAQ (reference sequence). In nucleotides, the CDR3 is TGTGCCAGCAGCCATGGGGACGGGTTAAACATTCAGTACTTC. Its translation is CASSHGDGLNIQYF.

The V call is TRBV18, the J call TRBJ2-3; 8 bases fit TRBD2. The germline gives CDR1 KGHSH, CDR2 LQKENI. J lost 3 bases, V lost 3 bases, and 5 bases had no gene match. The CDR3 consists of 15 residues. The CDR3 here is CASSPRLARTDTQYF. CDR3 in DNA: TGTGCCAGCTCACCTCGACTAGCGAGGACAGATACGCAGTATTTT.

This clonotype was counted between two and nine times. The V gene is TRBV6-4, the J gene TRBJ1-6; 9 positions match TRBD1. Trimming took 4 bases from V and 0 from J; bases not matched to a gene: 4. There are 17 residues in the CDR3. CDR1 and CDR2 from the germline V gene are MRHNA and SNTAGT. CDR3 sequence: CASSALGQGSYNSPLHF. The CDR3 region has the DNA TGTGCCAGCAGTGCCCTGGGACAGGGCTCCTATAATTCACCCCTCCACTTT.

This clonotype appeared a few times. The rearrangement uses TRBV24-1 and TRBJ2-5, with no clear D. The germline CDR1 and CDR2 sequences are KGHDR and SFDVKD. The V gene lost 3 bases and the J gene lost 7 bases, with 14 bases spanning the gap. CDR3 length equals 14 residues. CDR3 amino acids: CATSDPRTAGTQYF. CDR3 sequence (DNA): TGTGCCACCAGTGATCCCCGAACAGCAGGGACCCAGTACTTC.

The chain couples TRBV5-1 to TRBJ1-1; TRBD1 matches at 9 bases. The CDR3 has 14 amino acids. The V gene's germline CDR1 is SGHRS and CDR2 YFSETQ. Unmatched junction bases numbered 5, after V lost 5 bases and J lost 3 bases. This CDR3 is CASSLWTGDTEAFF. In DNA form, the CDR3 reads TGCGCCAGCAGTCTATGGACAGGGGACACTGAAGCTTTCTTT.

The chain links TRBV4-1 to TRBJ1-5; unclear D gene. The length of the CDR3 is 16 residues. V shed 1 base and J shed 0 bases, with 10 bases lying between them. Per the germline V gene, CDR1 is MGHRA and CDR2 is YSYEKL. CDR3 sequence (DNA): TGCGCCAGCAGCCAAGGGCCGGAAACTAGCAATCAGCCCCAGCATTTT. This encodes CASSQGPETSNQPQHF.

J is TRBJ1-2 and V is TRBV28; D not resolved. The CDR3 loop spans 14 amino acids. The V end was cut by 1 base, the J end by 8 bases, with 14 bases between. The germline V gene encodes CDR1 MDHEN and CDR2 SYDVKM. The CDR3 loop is CASSLSGFVWGYTF. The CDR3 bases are TGTGCCAGCAGTTTATCGGGGTTCGTGTGGGGCTACACCTTC.

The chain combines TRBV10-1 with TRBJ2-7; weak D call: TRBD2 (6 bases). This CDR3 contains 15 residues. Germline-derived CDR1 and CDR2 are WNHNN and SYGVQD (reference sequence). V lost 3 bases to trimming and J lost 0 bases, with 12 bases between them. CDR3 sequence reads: CASSEVADNSYEQYF. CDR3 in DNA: TGCGCCAGCAGTGAAGTAGCGGATAACTCCTACGAGCAGTACTTC.

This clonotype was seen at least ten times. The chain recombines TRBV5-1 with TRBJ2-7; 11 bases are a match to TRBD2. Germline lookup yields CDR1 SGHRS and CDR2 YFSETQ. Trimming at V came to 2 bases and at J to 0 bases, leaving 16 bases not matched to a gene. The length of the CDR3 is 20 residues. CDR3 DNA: TGCGCCAGCAGCTTCGGGGGATTGGGACTAGCGGCTTACAGCTCCTACGAGCAGTACTTC. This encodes CASSFGGLGLAAYSSYEQYF.

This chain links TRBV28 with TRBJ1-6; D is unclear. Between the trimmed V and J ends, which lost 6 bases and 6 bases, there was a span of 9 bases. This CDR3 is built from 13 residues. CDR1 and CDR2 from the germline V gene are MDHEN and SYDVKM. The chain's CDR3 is CASRGGGNSPLHF. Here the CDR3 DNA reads TGTGCCAGCAGGGGAGGAGGTAATTCACCCCTCCACTTT.

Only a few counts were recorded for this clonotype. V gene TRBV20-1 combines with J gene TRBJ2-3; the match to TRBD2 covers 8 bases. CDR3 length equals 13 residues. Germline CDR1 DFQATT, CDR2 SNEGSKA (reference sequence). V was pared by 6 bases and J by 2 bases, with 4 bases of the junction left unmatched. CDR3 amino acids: CSAVAGFTDTQYF. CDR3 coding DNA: TGCAGTGCGGTAGCGGGATTCACAGATACGCAGTATTTT.

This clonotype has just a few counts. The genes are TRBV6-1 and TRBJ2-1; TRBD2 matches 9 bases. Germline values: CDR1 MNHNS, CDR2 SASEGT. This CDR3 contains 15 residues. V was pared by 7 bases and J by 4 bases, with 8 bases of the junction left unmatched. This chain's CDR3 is CASTLVTSGYNEQFF. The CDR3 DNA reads TGTGCCAGCACCCTAGTGACTAGCGGATACAATGAGCAGTTCTTC.

CDR3: CSVRTGWVTNEKLFF. The CDR3 region has the DNA TGCAGTGTTCGGACAGGGTGGGTGACTAATGAAAAACTGTTTTTT. This chain connects TRBV20-1 to TRBJ1-4; 8 nucleotides align to TRBD1. CDR1 is DFQATT, CDR2 SNEGSKA, per germline (reference sequence). Unmatched junction bases numbered 9, after V lost 7 bases and J lost 2 bases. There are 15 residues in the CDR3.

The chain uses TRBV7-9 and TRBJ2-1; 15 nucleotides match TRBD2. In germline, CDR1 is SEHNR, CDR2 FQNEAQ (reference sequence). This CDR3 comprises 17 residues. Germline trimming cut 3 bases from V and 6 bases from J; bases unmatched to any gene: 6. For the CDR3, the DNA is TGTGCCAGCAGCTTGAGTGGGACTAGCGGGAGGTTCAATGAGCAGTTCTTC. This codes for CASSLSGTSGRFNEQFF.

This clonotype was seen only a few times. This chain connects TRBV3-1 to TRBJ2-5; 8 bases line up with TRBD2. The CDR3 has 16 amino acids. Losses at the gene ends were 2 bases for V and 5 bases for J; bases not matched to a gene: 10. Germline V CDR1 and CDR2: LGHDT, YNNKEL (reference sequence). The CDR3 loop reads CASSQRQSGGSETQYF. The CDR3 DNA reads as TGTGCCAGCAGCCAACGACAGTCGGGAGGGAGTGAGACCCAGTACTTC.

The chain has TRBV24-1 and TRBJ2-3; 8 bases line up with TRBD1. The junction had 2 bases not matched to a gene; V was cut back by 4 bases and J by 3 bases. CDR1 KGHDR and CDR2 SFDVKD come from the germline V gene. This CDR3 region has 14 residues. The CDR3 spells CATSEWDRTDTQYF. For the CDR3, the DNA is TGTGCCACCAGTGAATGGGACAGGACAGATACGCAGTATTTT.

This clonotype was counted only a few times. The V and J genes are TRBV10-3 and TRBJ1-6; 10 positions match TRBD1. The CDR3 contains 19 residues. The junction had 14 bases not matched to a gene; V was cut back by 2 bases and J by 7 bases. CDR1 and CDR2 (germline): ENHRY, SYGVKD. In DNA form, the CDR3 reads TGTGCCATCAGTGAGAGGGGGACAGGGGCGACGGGCGGAAATTCACCCCTCCACTTT. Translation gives CAISERGTGATGGNSPLHF.